These 13 T cell receptor beta chains share one sample of origin, sequenced in a study of T cells in Graves' hyperthyroidism and ophthalmopathy. Researchers took RNA transcripts and amplified the TCR beta CDR3 regions from them. TCR CDR3 regions were first amplified by RT-PCR with HTBI primers. TCRdb independently ran MiXCR on the multiplex PCR reads; one entry per CDR3 protein. Here the sample spans about 400,000 distinct CDR3 sequences, under 15% being singletons. The sample was blood. These receptors originate from a woman aged 18-35 years with Graves' hyperthyroidism.

The chain carries TRBV9 and TRBJ2-3; possibly TRBD2 for D (6 bases). Germline loops: CDR1 SGDLS, CDR2 YYNGEE. The CDR3 loop spans 16 amino acids. The V end was cut by 3 bases, the J end by 1 base, with 15 bases between. The CDR3 DNA sequence: TGTGCCAGCAGCGCCTATAGCGGAGGGGGCACAGATACGCAGTATTTT. It is translated as CASSAYSGGGTDTQYF.

This clonotype was counted many times. V and J are TRBV11-3 and TRBJ2-1; TRBD2 matches at 8 bases. After removal of 5 bases from V and 2 bases from J, the junction contained 5 bases not matched to a gene. Germline lookup yields CDR1 SGHNT and CDR2 YENEEA. CDR3 size: 15 residues. CDR3 sequence (DNA): TGTGCCAGCAGCGAGGGACTAGTTGCCTACAATGAGCAGTTCTTC. Translating it yields CASSEGLVAYNEQFF.

In its sample, this clonotype was seen a few times. The chain uses TRBV7-9 and TRBJ2-4, with a possible D match to TRBD1 (5 bases). The length of the CDR3 is 13 residues. Deletions cut 3 bases from V and 7 bases from J, with 10 bases between. Germline CDR1 SEHNR, CDR2 FQNEAQ (reference sequence). The CDR3 DNA reads TGTGCCAGCAGCTTGACAGCCCTGAACATTCAGTACTTC. It translates to CASSLTALNIQYF.

This clonotype was observed at least ten times. At one of its ends the junction is not consistent with the germline gene, which may arise from a read error. V is TRBV28 and J is TRBJ1-1; tentatively, D is TRBD1 (5 bases). The V gene's germline CDR1 is MDHEN and CDR2 SYDVKM. CDR3 size: 11 residues. CDR3 sequence (DNA): TGTGCCAGCAGTTTCGGGGACCGTCGGCTCTTT. It is translated as CASSFGDRRLF.

The chain links TRBV20-1 to TRBJ1-5; D may be TRBD1 (5 bases). The CDR3 spans 16 residues. Trimming took 4 bases from V and 0 from J, leaving 16 bases between them. Per the germline V gene, CDR1 is DFQATT and CDR2 is SNEGSKA (reference sequence). CDR3 region: CSANKGSGDSNQPQHF. The CDR3 DNA follows: TGCAGTGCTAACAAGGGGTCGGGGGATAGCAATCAGCCCCAGCATTTT.

As for this clonotype: One end of the junction is discordant with germline, which a read error may explain. This chain links TRBV28 with TRBJ1-3; D is ambiguous. CDR1 and CDR2 (germline): MDHEN, SYDVKM. The CDR3 length is 16 residues. The CDR3 DNA sequence: TGTGCCAGCAGTTCCCATAGGTTAAGCTCTGGAACCACCATATATTTT. Translating it yields CASSSHRLSSGTTIYF.

This clonotype appeared many times. The chain links TRBV20-1 to TRBJ1-2; D might be TRBD1 (5 bases). The V and J ends lost 0 bases and 4 bases respectively, with 15 bases between them. The germline gives CDR1 DFQATT, CDR2 SNEGSKA (reference sequence). The CDR3 has 15 amino acids. In nucleotides, the CDR3 is TGCAGTGCTAGAGATAGGGCAGTTCAGGGCTATGGCTACACCTTC. The encoded protein is CSARDRAVQGYGYTF.

This clonotype showed up many times. The chain has TRBV28 and TRBJ1-3; 8 nucleotides align to TRBD1. The V gene's germline CDR1 is MDHEN and CDR2 SYDVKM. Losses at the gene ends were 5 bases for V and 5 bases for J; bases not matched to a gene: 5. This CDR3 has 14 amino acids. DNA of the CDR3: TGTGCCAGCAGTGGACAGGGTTCGCGAAACACCATATATTTT. Its protein product is CASSGQGSRNTIYF. The whole variable domain, remainder taken from reference TRBV28 and TRBJ1-3, is DVKVTQSSRYLVKRTGEKVFLECVQDMDHENMFWYRQDPGLGLRLIYFSYDVKMKEKGDIPEGYSVSREKKERFSLILESASTNQTSMYLCASSGQGSRNTIYFGEGSWLTVV.

This clonotype was picked up a small number of times. The rearrangement links TRBV12-3 or TRBV12-4 to TRBJ2-3; 9 nucleotides match TRBD2. This CDR3 contains 18 residues. Trimming at V came to 7 bases and at J to 2 bases, leaving 16 bases not matched to a gene. The CDR3 DNA is TGTGCCAGCAAGTTTTACATCCCCGCTAGCGGGAACACAGATACGCAGTATTTT. It codes for CASKFYIPASGNTDTQYF.

This clonotype was observed many times. This chain joins TRBV12-3 or TRBV12-4 and TRBJ1-1; the D gene is possibly TRBD1 (5 bases). V gave up 3 bases and J gave up 4 bases, with 15 bases separating them. This CDR3 spans 15 amino acids. The DNA of the CDR3 is TGTGCCAGCAGTTTGGACGGAACAGGACTCACTGAAGCTTTCTTT. It yields the protein CASSLDGTGLTEAFF.

The sample holds a few counts of this clonotype. The V gene is TRBV6-1, the J gene TRBJ2-7, with D maybe TRBD2 (5 bases). The germline V and J ends were trimmed by 9 bases and 2 bases, with 17 bases remaining between them. Germline CDR1 is MNHNS and CDR2 is SASEGT. The CDR3 length is 14 residues. CDR3 amino acids: CASGVTVGAYEQYF. The CDR3 DNA sequence: TGTGCCAGTGGGGTTACTGTCGGGGCCTACGAGCAGTACTTC.

This chain connects TRBV6-1 to TRBJ2-2; 7 bases map to TRBD2. The CDR3 covers 15 residues. V was clipped by 7 bases and J by 6 bases; unmatched bases: 11. The germline V gene has CDR1 MNHNS and CDR2 SASEGT. The DNA for the CDR3 is TGTGCCAGCACCCTCGGGGCAGCGGGACCCGGGGAGCTGTTTTTT. The encoded protein is CASTLGAAGPGELFF.

This clonotype was counted many times. The V call is TRBV14, the J call TRBJ2-7; no clear D gene. V lost 4 bases and J lost 3, with 16 bases in between. The CDR3 spans 15 residues. Per germline, CDR1 SGHDN and CDR2 FVKESK. The CDR3: CASSRTRPPFYEQYF. The CDR3 nucleotides are TGTGCCAGCAGCCGGACCAGGCCGCCCTTCTACGAGCAGTACTTC.